Sequencing of this TCR beta chain was carried out in a study of graft-versus-host responses after intestinal transplantation. This CDR3 region has 13 residues. V lost 4 bases and J 7 bases, leaving 11 bases between the germline ends. Per germline, CDR1 SGHVS and CDR2 FQNEAQ. Assay used: immunoSEQ multiplex PCR; TCRdb lists only in-frame clones, some missing. Among 85,000 to 100,000 clones listed, roughly nine tenths were seen once. Worth noting for this clone: Its matching antigen is unknown.

The sequence derives from a human donor who received an intestinal transplant. Sample: unstimulated CD4+ T cells sorted from spleen or lymph node cells, taken before intestinal transplant. The chain carries TRBV7-8 and TRBJ1-5; TRBD1 might be the D (6 bases). As DNA, the CDR3 is TGTGCCAGCAGCTCAGGGGCAAGACAGCCCCAGCATTTT. Amino acid sequence: CASSSGARQPQHF.